This T cell receptor beta chain came from a study of T cell repertoires in cytomegalovirus infection. Each CDR3 protein is one row after TCRdb ran MiXCR on the reads. In the table there are 680,000 or so distinct CDR3 sequences, less than 40% of which are singletons. Trimming cost V 1 base and J 6 bases, with 7 bases left between them. CDR1 is SGHVS, CDR2 FNYEAQ, per germline. This CDR3 contains 14 residues. The source is a human donor in good health (CMV status not recorded). Some clones in this sample may be carry-over from other donors' samples. V is TRBV7-6 and J is TRBJ1-6, with D uncertain. Sequencing was performed on PBMCs. The CDR3 loop is CASSLEVSNSPLHF. The CDR3 DNA is TGTGCCAGCAGCTTAGAAGTCAGTAATTCACCCCTCCACTTT.